What follows are 14 T cell receptor beta chains derived from one specimen sequenced in a study of T cell responses to AZD1222 COVID-19 vaccine. The table came from immunoSEQ multiplex PCR; TCRdb's copy has only in-frame clones and leaves some out. The sample records approximately 100,000 clones, more than 75% being singletons. The sample consisted of peripheral blood, taken on day 0 of AZD1222 vaccination. The receptor source for this set is an adult in good health.

The V call is TRBV12-3 or TRBV12-4, the J call TRBJ1-3; D is undetermined. The CDR3 runs to 12 residues. Trimming removed 7 bases at V and 2 bases at J, with 6 bases between. In nucleotides, the CDR3 is TGTGCCAGCATCCCGGCTGGAAACACCATATATTTT. It specifies CASIPAGNTIYF.

The chain carries TRBV19 and TRBJ2-1; TRBD2 matches at 8 bases. V shed 4 bases and J 0 bases; nucleotides not matched to a gene: 14. The CDR3 consists of 19 residues. Germline V gene sequence: CDR1 LNHDA, CDR2 SQIVND (reference sequence). CDR3 nucleotides: TGTGCCAGTAGTACGGTGTCTAGCGGGCGATCGAGCTCCTACAATGAGCAGTTCTTC. Its protein is CASSTVSSGRSSSYNEQFF. The whole variable domain, filled in from reference TRBV19 and TRBJ2-1, reads DGGITQSPKYLFRKEGQNVTLSCEQNLNHDAMYWYRQDPGQGLRLIYYSQIVNDFQKGDIAEGYSVSREKKESFPLTVTSAQKNPTAFYLCASSTVSSGRSSSYNEQFFGPGTRLTVL.

This chain connects TRBV7-2 to TRBJ1-5; D might be TRBD1 (5 bases). Germline CDR1 is SGHTA and CDR2 is FQGNSA. This CDR3 spans 16 amino acids. V lost 1 base to trimming and J lost 6 bases, with 16 bases between them. The CDR3 reads CASSLVGAGGGQPQHF. The CDR3 DNA reads TGTGCCAGCAGCTTAGTTGGGGCAGGAGGAGGTCAGCCCCAGCATTTT.

This clone was counted only a few times. This chain uses TRBV7-9 with TRBJ1-2, with 8 bases aligning to TRBD1. V was pared by 5 bases and J by 8 bases, with 10 bases of the junction left unmatched. This CDR3 is 14 amino acids long. The germline V gene encodes CDR1 SEHNR and CDR2 FQNEAQ (reference sequence). Here the CDR3 reads CASSPGQGARGYTF. The CDR3 nucleotides are TGTGCCAGCAGCCCGGGGCAGGGGGCGCGAGGCTACACCTTC.

This clone is a singleton in its sample. The rearrangement uses TRBV29-1 and TRBJ2-7; 7 bases map to TRBD2. This CDR3 comprises 14 residues. CDR1 is SQVTM, CDR2 ANQGSEA, per germline. Trimming at V came to 4 bases and at J to 0 bases, leaving 6 bases not matched to a gene. The CDR3: CSVGGLTGSYEQYF. The DNA of the CDR3 is TGCAGCGTTGGGGGACTAACAGGCTCCTACGAGCAGTACTTC.

This clone has more than one count but fewer than ten. The chain employs TRBV6-2 or TRBV6-3 and TRBJ2-7; the D is unclear. Trimming took 5 bases from V and 9 from J, leaving 8 bases between them. Germline V gives CDR1 MNHEY, CDR2 SVGEGT. The CDR3 consists of 10 residues. As DNA, the CDR3 is TGTGCCAGCAGTCCCACTGGGCAGTACTTC. It specifies CASSPTGQYF.

The gene calls are TRBV6-5 and TRBJ2-1, with D tentatively TRBD1 (5 bases). The CDR3 extends over 13 amino acids. Trimming removed 4 bases at V and 7 bases at J, with 11 bases between. Germline V gene sequence: CDR1 MNHEY, CDR2 SVGAGI. As DNA, the CDR3 is TGTGCCAGCAGTTTCTCGACAGTTAATGAGCAGTTCTTC. It encodes CASSFSTVNEQFF.

This rearrangement joins TRBV27 to TRBJ1-5, with D unclear. Looked up from germline, CDR1 is MNHEY and CDR2 is SMNVEV (reference sequence). The ends were cut back, 6 bases at V and 3 bases at J, with 9 bases in the middle. This CDR3 region has 13 residues. The CDR3 nucleotides read TGTGCCAGCAGGGAGAGCCTCAATCAGCCCCAGCATTTT. This translates into CASRESLNQPQHF.

The rearrangement uses TRBV19 and TRBJ2-1; D is uncertain. This CDR3 comprises 13 residues. The V gene lost 1 base and the J gene lost 5 bases, with 6 bases spanning the gap. CDR1 LNHDA and CDR2 SQIVND come from the germline V gene (reference sequence). This CDR3 is CASSIGTNNEQFF. The CDR3 nucleotides are TGTGCCAGTAGTATAGGGACCAACAATGAGCAGTTCTTC.

The rearrangement uses TRBV24-1 and TRBJ2-3, with 14 bases fitting TRBD2. Germline V gene sequence: CDR1 KGHDR, CDR2 SFDVKD. J was trimmed by 4 bases and V by 2 bases; bases with no gene match: 7. CDR3 size: 18 residues. The CDR3 region has the DNA TGTGCCACCAGTGATTCTAGACTAGCGGGAGGGCCAGCAGATACGCAGTATTTT. Translating it yields CATSDSRLAGGPADTQYF.

The chain joins TRBV25-1 to TRBJ2-1; 13 nucleotides align to TRBD2. Germline V CDR1 and CDR2: MGHDK, SYGVNS. This CDR3 is built from 17 residues. The V segment lost 1 base and the J segment 10 bases; nucleotides outside the gene matches: 10. CDR3 DNA sequence: TGTGCCAGCAGTGAATCGAGACTAGCGGGAGGAGGGAACGAGCAGTTCTTC. It encodes CASSESRLAGGGNEQFF.

V and J are TRBV7-9 and TRBJ2-2, with 10 bases aligning to TRBD1. The germline CDR1 and CDR2 sequences are SEHNR and FQNEAQ (reference sequence). After removal of 7 bases from V and 3 bases from J, the junction contained 11 bases not matched to a gene. The CDR3 is made up of 17 amino acids. For the CDR3, the DNA is TGTGCCAGCACCCTGGACAGGGGGGTTCTTCACACCGGGGAGCTGTTTTTT. Amino acids: CASTLDRGVLHTGELFF.

The chain combines TRBV7-2 with TRBJ2-7; tentatively, D is TRBD1 (6 bases). The V and J ends lost 2 bases and 4 bases respectively, with 9 bases between them. The CDR3 has 13 amino acids. In germline, CDR1 is SGHTA, CDR2 FQGNSA. In nucleotides, the CDR3 is TGTGCCAGCAGCTTACACAGGGCGTACGAGCAGTACTTC. Translation gives CASSLHRAYEQYF. Complete variable domain (other parts from reference TRBV7-2 and TRBJ2-7): GAGVSQSPSNKVTEKGKDVELRCDPISGHTALYWYRQSLGQGLEFLIYFQGNSAPDKSGLPSDRFSAERTGGSVSTLTIQRTQQEDSAVYLCASSLHRAYEQYFGPGTRLTVT.

This chain links TRBV18 with TRBJ1-1; D is uncertain. The CDR3 spans 15 residues. Germline lookup yields CDR1 KGHSH and CDR2 LQKENI. The V end was cut by 0 bases, the J end by 3 bases, with 11 bases between. The CDR3 spells CASSPPQKWDTEAFF. Written as DNA, the CDR3 is TGTGCCAGCTCACCACCGCAAAAATGGGACACTGAAGCTTTCTTT.